One and the same sample provided the 24 T cell receptor beta chains below, sequenced in a study of blood T cell repertoires in COVID-19. This table comes from immunoSEQ multiplex PCR, and its TCRdb copy is limited to in-frame clones, with some not included. The sample yields 200,000 to 250,000 clones, 70% to 90% seen once. Sequences were obtained from peripheral blood. All receptors derive from a human donor in a cohort sampled during active COVID-19.

The chain combines TRBV18 with TRBJ2-7; TRBD1 agrees at 10 bases. V shed 4 bases and J 3 bases; nucleotides not matched to a gene: 9. Germline values: CDR1 KGHSH, CDR2 LQKENI. This CDR3 region has 16 residues. Here the CDR3 DNA reads TGTGCCAGCTCACGTTCTCCCGGGACAGGGGACTACGAGCAGTACTTC. Amino acids: CASSRSPGTGDYEQYF.

The chain has TRBV24-1 and TRBJ2-2; TRBD2 agrees at 9 bases. J lost 1 base, V lost 6 bases, and 8 bases had no gene match. Germline CDR1 is KGHDR and CDR2 is SFDVKD. The CDR3 runs 17 residues. DNA of the CDR3: TGTGCCACCAGTTTGGCGGGAGGGCCCGGGAACACCGGGGAGCTGTTTTTT. Its protein is CATSLAGGPGNTGELFF.

This chain links TRBV19 with TRBJ1-5; 8 bases match TRBD1. The CDR3 extends over 15 amino acids. The germline CDR1 and CDR2 sequences are LNHDA and SQIVND (reference sequence). V lost 4 bases, J lost 3 bases, and 5 bases stayed unmatched. The chain's CDR3 is CASSTRDRYNQPQHF. The DNA of the CDR3 is TGTGCCAGTAGTACCCGGGACAGGTACAATCAGCCCCAGCATTTT.

The chain is built from TRBV29-1 and TRBJ2-7; D possibly corresponds to TRBD1 (5 bases). The germline V gene encodes CDR1 SQVTM and CDR2 ANQGSEA. The CDR3 is 13 residues long. V gave up 4 bases and J gave up 1 base, with 11 bases separating them. This CDR3 reads CSVGSGLSYEQYF. The CDR3 DNA sequence: TGCAGCGTTGGTTCAGGGTTATCCTACGAGCAGTACTTC.

This clone appeared once. The gene calls are TRBV21-1 and TRBJ2-7; the table's D call of TRBD2 was not tested on the DNA. TRBV21-1 represents a pseudogene. The CDR3 is 13 amino acids. The DNA for the CDR3 is TGTGCCAGTGGGGGACTAGCGGTTTACGAGCAGTACTTC. It translates to CASGGLAVYEQYF.

The V call is TRBV7-2, the J call TRBJ2-1; TRBD2 agrees at 12 bases. The CDR3 runs 16 residues. Germline CDR1 reads SGHTA; CDR2 reads FQGNSA. Trimming at V came to 1 base and at J to 8 bases, leaving 6 bases not matched to a gene. CDR3 loop: CASSLVLAGGVDEQFF. The CDR3, as DNA: TGTGCCAGCAGCTTAGTGCTAGCGGGAGGGGTGGATGAGCAGTTCTTC.

The J gene is TRBJ1-4, the V gene TRBV6-1; 7 positions agree with TRBD1. CDR1 and CDR2 (germline): MNHNS, SASEGT. Trimming removed 1 base from V and 8 bases from J; junction bases left unmatched: 7. The CDR3 loop spans 15 amino acids. CDR3 protein: CASSEVDRVREKLFF. The CDR3 DNA reads TGTGCCAGCAGTGAAGTAGACAGGGTGCGAGAAAAACTGTTTTTT.

The V and J genes are TRBV4-1 and TRBJ1-2, with 7 bases that match TRBD1. Germline V gives CDR1 MGHRA, CDR2 YSYEKL. The CDR3 is 20 amino acids. Trimming cost V 4 bases and J 1 base; bases outside gene matches: 21. The CDR3 region is CASSPEGAGPGGSLNYGYTF. For the CDR3, the DNA is TGCGCCAGCAGCCCCGAGGGGGCCGGGCCGGGGGGGAGTCTTAACTATGGCTACACCTTC.

This chain links TRBV29-1 with TRBJ1-1; tentatively, D is TRBD1 (6 bases). Trimming removed 6 bases from V and 5 bases from J, with 16 bases in between. The CDR3 covers 13 residues. Germline CDR1 and CDR2: SQVTM and ANQGSEA. In nucleotides, the CDR3 is TGCAGCGTCTTGGGTATAGGGGGTACTGAAGCTTTCTTT. Translating it yields CSVLGIGGTEAFF.

This clone was counted a single time. The chain links TRBV28 to TRBJ2-2; TRBD1 aligns across 7 bases. CDR3 length: 16 residues. Unmatched junction bases numbered 7, after V lost 6 bases and J lost 0 bases. Germline V gene sequence: CDR1 MDHEN, CDR2 SYDVKM. CDR3 coding DNA: TGTGCCAGCAGGCTAACGGGACAGACGAACACCGGGGAGCTGTTTTTT. As protein: CASRLTGQTNTGELFF.

This clone was counted a single time. The rearrangement joins TRBV25-1 to TRBJ1-4; 11 bases fit TRBD1. CDR1 MGHDK and CDR2 SYGVNS come from the germline V gene. The CDR3 totals 14 residues. After removal of 2 bases from V and 9 bases from J, the junction contained 2 bases not matched to a gene. CDR3 coding DNA: TGTGCCAGCAGTGAAGGGACAGGGGGGAAAAAACTGTTTTTT. This encodes CASSEGTGGKKLFF.

This clone has a count of ten or more. The chain carries TRBV7-2 and TRBJ1-2; D is unclear. There are 14 residues in the CDR3. V was cut by 1 base and J by 6 bases, with 12 bases left in between. Germline CDR1 and CDR2: SGHTA and FQGNSA. The CDR3 here is CASSLGRVDNGYTF. CDR3 nucleotide sequence: TGTGCCAGCAGCTTAGGGAGGGTGGATAATGGCTACACCTTC.

The chain carries TRBV6-1 and TRBJ1-5; D is unresolved. Germline V lookup: CDR1 MNHNS, CDR2 SASEGT. With 3 bases removed from V and 1 base from J, the gap between germline ends came to 4 bases. The CDR3 contains 13 residues. The CDR3 loop is CASSDISNQPQHF. In nucleotides, the CDR3 is TGTGCCAGCAGTGATATCAGCAATCAGCCCCAGCATTTT.

This clone came up a few times. The chain carries TRBV5-1 and TRBJ1-6; 7 positions agree with TRBD1. The length of the CDR3 is 18 residues. Germline-derived CDR1 and CDR2 are SGHRS and YFSETQ. The trim removed 0 bases at V and 5 bases at J, leaving 11 bases unmatched. CDR3 residues: CASSLVGGERPHNSPLHF. CDR3 in DNA: TGCGCCAGCAGCTTGGTAGGGGGCGAACGCCCCCATAATTCACCCCTCCACTTT.

The V gene is TRBV13, the J gene TRBJ2-3; 11 bases match TRBD2. CDR1 and CDR2 from the germline V gene are PRHDT and FYEKMQ (reference sequence). The CDR3 covers 16 residues. V trimming: 5 bases; J trimming: 4 bases; junction bases outside the gene matches: 8. CDR3 in amino acids: CASSPRLAGSPDTQYF. In DNA form, the CDR3 reads TGTGCCAGCAGCCCCCGACTAGCGGGGTCCCCAGATACGCAGTATTTT.

This clone has more than one count but fewer than ten. This chain connects TRBV11-3 to TRBJ2-1; TRBD2 matches at 8 bases. Germline V gives CDR1 SGHNT, CDR2 YENEEA. The length of the CDR3 is 15 residues. V lost 4 bases and J lost 4; bases outside the gene matches: 6. For the CDR3, the DNA is TGTGCCAGCAGCTCTCGGACTAGCAGGTACAATGAGCAGTTCTTC. Translation: CASSSRTSRYNEQFF.

V is TRBV7-8 and J is TRBJ1-2, with D unclear. The V and J ends lost 5 bases and 7 bases respectively, with 20 bases between them. The CDR3 loop spans 15 amino acids. The germline gives CDR1 SGHVS, CDR2 FQNEAQ. The CDR3 protein is CASSREGGGSLGYTF. In nucleotides, the CDR3 is TGTGCCAGCAGCAGGGAGGGTGGAGGGTCCCTTGGCTACACCTTC.

This chain connects TRBV4-2 to TRBJ2-2, with a weak D call TRBD1 (10 bases). Trimming stripped 0 bases from V and 6 bases from J, with 26 bases between. Looked up from germline, CDR1 is LGHNA and CDR2 is YNFKEQ. This CDR3 region has 20 residues. The CDR3 reads CASSQEGTGVAGVKAGELFF. For the CDR3, the DNA is TGTGCCAGCAGCCAAGAGGGGACAGGGGTAGCGGGGGTAAAAGCCGGGGAGCTGTTTTTT.

The V call is TRBV5-4, the J call TRBJ2-1, with 10 positions matching TRBD2. There are 15 residues in the CDR3. CDR1 SGHNT and CDR2 YYREEE come from the germline V gene (reference sequence). Trimming at V came to 4 bases and at J to 7 bases, leaving 8 bases not matched to a gene. The DNA of the CDR3 is TGTGCCAGCAGCGCCAGCGGGAGGGCCTTGAATGAGCAGTTCTTC. Translating it yields CASSASGRALNEQFF.

The chain is built from TRBV3-1 (or the pseudogene TRBV3-2) and TRBJ2-5; D unclear. The CDR3 has 14 amino acids. The V and J ends lost 0 bases and 4 bases respectively, with 9 bases between them. Germline CDR1 reads LGHDT; CDR2 reads YNNKEL (reference sequence). CDR3 region: CASSQDSAGETQYF. The CDR3 DNA follows: TGTGCCAGCAGCCAAGATTCGGCAGGAGAGACCCAGTACTTC.

In its sample, this clone was seen a few times. The chain has TRBV5-4 and TRBJ2-5; 8 nucleotides match TRBD2. V dropped 4 bases and J dropped 5; count of bases not matched to a gene: 4. The CDR3 loop spans 13 amino acids. Germline CDR1 and CDR2: SGHNT and YYREEE (reference sequence). The DNA of the CDR3 is TGTGCCAGCAGCCCGGGGGGGCGCGAGACCCAGTACTTC. Protein sequence: CASSPGGRETQYF.

The chain combines TRBV7-3 with TRBJ2-3, with a possible D match to TRBD2 (6 bases). Trimming cost V 2 bases and J 2 bases, with 11 bases left between them. CDR1 and CDR2 from the germline V gene are SGHTA and FQGTGA. The CDR3 spans 15 residues. DNA of the CDR3: TGTGCCAGCAGCTTAGCGGGGCGTCACACAGATACGCAGTATTTT. Translating gives CASSLAGRHTDTQYF.

V is TRBV24-1 and J is TRBJ1-1; D remains ambiguous. The CDR3 contains 13 residues. In germline, CDR1 is KGHDR, CDR2 SFDVKD. The V end was cut by 8 bases, the J end by 1 base, with 10 bases between. The CDR3 DNA sequence: TGTGCCACCACTAAGGAGGGGAACACTGAAGCTTTCTTT. This encodes CATTKEGNTEAFF.

The chain uses TRBV4-3 and TRBJ1-3; tentative D call: TRBD1 (5 bases). Germline V CDR1 and CDR2: LGHNA, YSLEER. The CDR3 loop spans 15 amino acids. V lost 1 base to trimming and J lost 2 bases, with 9 bases between them. The chain's CDR3 is CASSQGRGAGNTIYF. The CDR3 DNA sequence: TGCGCCAGCAGCCAAGGGCGGGGGGCTGGAAACACCATATATTTT.